This T cell receptor (beta chain) was identified in a study of T cell responses to AZD1222 COVID-19 vaccine (dated by TCRdb to about 2021). Study-level background: AZD1222 recipients given second doses at about 4 weeks or at about 12 weeks were pooled, since spike-specific TCR depth and breadth were not found to differ between the two schedules. TCR sequencing was performed for about 250 trial participants, of whom 207 were given two doses of AZD1222 and around 26 were given two doses of MenACWY control vaccine. Trial participants were enrolled by age into subgroups of 18-55, 56-69 and 70-plus years, and around 150, 28 and 57 TCR-sequenced participants, respectively, were included in these subgroups. Study-wide findings and limitations: In the small 56-69-year group, the increase in depth fell short of significance, most likely because of low power. Because no day 14 peak-response samples were available, the repertoires could be characterized only after the peak T cell response. Conclusions about previously exposed vaccinees are limited because only six or seven AZD1222 recipients were SARS-CoV-2 seropositive at baseline. The vaccine-associated CD4 TCRs covered the entire spike protein, and the dominant responses fell in regions 160-218 and 743-854. Participants were mostly white British, with more females than males. The authors suggested clonal diversity may have been underestimated. After two AZD1222 doses, spike-specific TCR breadth and depth were significantly higher than at day 0 and than in MenACWY recipients. Nearly half of unique spike-specific TCRs reportedly recognized epitopes outside regions mutated in the B.1.351 and B.1.1.7 variants.

The junction shows trimming of 1 base on V and 5 bases on J, plus 14 bases between the germline ends. The germline V gene encodes CDR1 PRHDT and CDR2 FYEKMQ (reference sequence). Inclusive of the bounding cysteine and phenylalanine, the CDR3 is 15 residues long. Only the CDR3 portion is preserved as DNA: 45 bases, with reading frame beginning at the first base. The CDR3 regions of human TCRbeta chains were analyzed by immunosequencing. In the source study's methods: Repertoire TCRs were checked for matches against a reference library of SARS-CoV-2-specific TCRs that had been generated using the MIRA antigen-specificity platform. Breadth meant the fraction of unique TCRs that were SARS-CoV-2-associated, whereas depth meant the fraction of total T cells that were SARS-CoV-2-associated. Using the MIRA data, each spike-specific TCR was mapped to the spike region that the TCR reacts to and placed in a CD4 or CD8 class. Log10-transformed breadth and depth values were compared by one-way ANOVA with Sidak's multiple comparisons tests. Not all clones reach the TCRdb copy of this immuneACCESS table, which keeps in-frame sequences only. Checked studies attribute under half of the gap to unresolved V genes and leave the rest unexplained. V and J calls and clone size are as listed in that table; D and trimming were resolved from the DNA. The sample yields 100,000 to 120,000 clones; roughly 80% were counted once. The ten largest clones take up about 5% of the sample.

With respect to this clone: Which antigen it targets is not known. Base qualities are not recorded, but no much larger clone differs from it by a single base.

The time point label here, explained by the study, means: baseline before first vaccination. Samples from vaccinated people were obtained from the UK trials COV001 and COV002, which included a single-blind randomized controlled phase 2/3 trial of AZD1222 (ChAdOx1 nCoV-19) in healthy adults. Trial participant PBMC samples were collected at day 0 and day 28 after the second dose for TCRbeta chain sequencing. Recombination joined TRBV13 with TRBJ2-5, with no confidently assigned D gene. Sample: peripheral blood, taken on day 0 of AZD1222 vaccination. This receptor was taken from an adult in good health. The CDR3 sequence is CASSLATLSLETQYF. The nucleotides are TGTGCCAGCAGCTTAGCCACACTATCTTTGGAGACCCAGTACTTC.